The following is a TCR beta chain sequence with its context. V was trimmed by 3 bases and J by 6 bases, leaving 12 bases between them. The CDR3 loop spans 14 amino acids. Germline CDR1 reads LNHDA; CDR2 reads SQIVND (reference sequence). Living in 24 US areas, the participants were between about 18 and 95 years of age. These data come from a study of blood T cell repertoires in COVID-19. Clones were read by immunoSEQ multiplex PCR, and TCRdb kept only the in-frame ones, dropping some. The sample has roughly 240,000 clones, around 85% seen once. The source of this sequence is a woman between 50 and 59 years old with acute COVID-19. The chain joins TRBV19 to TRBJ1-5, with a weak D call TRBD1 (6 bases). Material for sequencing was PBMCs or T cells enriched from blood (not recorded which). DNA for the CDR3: TGTGCCAGTAGTATCCGGGGGGCTCGTCAGCCCCAGCATTTT. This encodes CASSIRGARQPQHF.